This T cell receptor (beta chain) was documented in a study of Ad26.COV2.S vaccination and SARS-CoV-2 variants. With respect to this clone: Its target is unknown.

Here immunoSEQ multiplex PCR was the method, and the copy in TCRdb shows in-frame clones only, minus some. The sample has 450,000 to 550,000 clones, 89% seen once. Regarding treatment: roughly 20 received Ad26.COV2.S at low or high dose, single or two shots; several received placebo; per-sample allocation not given. Material that was analyzed had been drawn on day 63 after the first vaccine or placebo injection. Study-wide results and limits: Analyses that measured TCR breadth and depth may have underestimated total T cell responses.

V lost 1 base, J lost 7 bases, and 17 bases lay in between. There are 16 residues in the CDR3. In germline, CDR1 is SGHTA, CDR2 FQGNSA. The sequence derives from a person aged 18-65 years who received the Ad26.COV2.S COVID-19 vaccine or a placebo. Sequencing was performed on peripheral blood, taken in a trial of Ad26.COV2.S vaccine versus placebo. The genes are TRBV7-2 and TRBJ2-1; D is perhaps TRBD1 (5 bases). The CDR3 DNA reads as TGTGCCAGCAGCTTAGTTTACTGGGGCTCTGGGAATGAGCAGTTCTTC. Translating it yields CASSLVYWGSGNEQFF.